In this sample, the clone carrying this TCR beta chain turned up once. Its antigen is not identified. In the PCR, 60 Vbeta and 13 Jbeta primers were used. In the authors' methods: Per a later analysis, the number of unique TCR beta chains was around 80 million, of which around 9.9 million were shared. Assay: immunoSEQ multiplex PCR; the TCRdb copy retains only in-frame clones and omits some. D and trimming come from the DNA, and the V and J calls and clone size come from that table. The sample carries roughly 130,000 clones, 60% to 85% recorded once. Germline V lookup: CDR1 SEHNR, CDR2 FQNEAQ (reference sequence). V shed 5 bases and J shed 8 bases, with 22 bases lying between them. The CDR3 runs 16 residues. The data are from a study of cytomegalovirus exposure and HLA in healthy donors. Study results and limitations: Earlier findings revealed that most TCR beta V segments proved productive either about 90% or about 30% of the time. Immune exposure information comprised only CMV serostatus.

Each of the donors was a healthy bone marrow donor. Sequencing was carried out using PBMCs. The V and J genes are TRBV7-9 and TRBJ1-3; D gene ambiguous. This receptor was obtained from a human donor in good health. The CDR3 DNA reads as TGTGCCAGCAGCAGTAATACTGGCTCCCAGGTCTACACCATATATTTT. This codes for CASSSNTGSQVYTIYF.